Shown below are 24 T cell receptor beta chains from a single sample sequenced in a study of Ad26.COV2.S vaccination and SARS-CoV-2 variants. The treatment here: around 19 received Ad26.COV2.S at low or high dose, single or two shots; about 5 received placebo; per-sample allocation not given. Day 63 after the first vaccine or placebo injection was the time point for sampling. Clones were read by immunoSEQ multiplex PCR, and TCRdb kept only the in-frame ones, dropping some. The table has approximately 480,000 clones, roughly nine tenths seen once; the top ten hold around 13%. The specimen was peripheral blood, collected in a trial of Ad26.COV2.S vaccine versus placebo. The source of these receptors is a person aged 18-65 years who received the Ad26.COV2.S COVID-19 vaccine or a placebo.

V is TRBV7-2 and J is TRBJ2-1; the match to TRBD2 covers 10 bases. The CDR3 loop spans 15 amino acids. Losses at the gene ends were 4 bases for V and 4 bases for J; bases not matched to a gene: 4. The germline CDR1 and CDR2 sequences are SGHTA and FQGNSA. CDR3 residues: CASSYGLADYNEQFF. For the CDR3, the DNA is TGTGCCAGCAGCTACGGACTAGCGGATTACAATGAGCAGTTCTTC.

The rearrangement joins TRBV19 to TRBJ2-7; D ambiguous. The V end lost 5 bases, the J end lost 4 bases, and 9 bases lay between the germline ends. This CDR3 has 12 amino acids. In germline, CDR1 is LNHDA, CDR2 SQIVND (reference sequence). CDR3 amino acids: CASSSSVYEQYF. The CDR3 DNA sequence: TGTGCCAGTAGTTCTTCAGTATACGAGCAGTACTTC.

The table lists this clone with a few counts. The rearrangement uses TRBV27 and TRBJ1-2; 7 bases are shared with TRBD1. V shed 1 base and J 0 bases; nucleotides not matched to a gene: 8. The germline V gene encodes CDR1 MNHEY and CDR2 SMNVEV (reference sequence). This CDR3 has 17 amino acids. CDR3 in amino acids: CASSLLGGTETNYGYTF. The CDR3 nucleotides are TGTGCCAGCAGTTTATTGGGAGGGACAGAAACTAACTATGGCTACACCTTC.

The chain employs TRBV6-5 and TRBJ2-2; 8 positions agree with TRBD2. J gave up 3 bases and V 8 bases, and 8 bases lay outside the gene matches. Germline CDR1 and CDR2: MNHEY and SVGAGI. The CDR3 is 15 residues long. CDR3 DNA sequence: TGTGCCAGCTCCCGGGGGGGACTCCACACCGGGGAGCTGTTTTTT. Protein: CASSRGGLHTGELFF.

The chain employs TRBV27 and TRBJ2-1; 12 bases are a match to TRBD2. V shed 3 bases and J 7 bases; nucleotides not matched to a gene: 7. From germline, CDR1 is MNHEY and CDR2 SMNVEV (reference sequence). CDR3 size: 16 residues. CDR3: CASSFLTSGRGNEQFF. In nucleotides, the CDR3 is TGTGCCAGCAGTTTCTTGACTAGCGGGAGAGGAAATGAGCAGTTCTTC.

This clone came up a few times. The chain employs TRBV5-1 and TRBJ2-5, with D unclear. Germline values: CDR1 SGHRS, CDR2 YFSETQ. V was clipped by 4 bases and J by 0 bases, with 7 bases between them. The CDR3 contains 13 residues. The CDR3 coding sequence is TGCGCCAGCAGCCGGTCGTACCAAGAGACCCAGTACTTC. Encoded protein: CASSRSYQETQYF.

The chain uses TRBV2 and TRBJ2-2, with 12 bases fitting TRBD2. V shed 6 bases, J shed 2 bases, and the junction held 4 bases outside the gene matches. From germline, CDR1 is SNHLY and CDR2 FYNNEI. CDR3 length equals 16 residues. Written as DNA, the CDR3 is TGTGCCAGCAGGGGACTAGCGGGCCAAAACACCGGGGAGCTGTTTTTT. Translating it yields CASRGLAGQNTGELFF.

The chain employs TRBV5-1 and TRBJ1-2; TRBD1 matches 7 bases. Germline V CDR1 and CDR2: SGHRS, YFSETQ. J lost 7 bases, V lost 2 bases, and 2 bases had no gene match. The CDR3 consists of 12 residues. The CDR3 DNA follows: TGCGCCAGCAGCTTAGACAGGGCTGGCTACACCTTC. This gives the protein CASSLDRAGYTF.

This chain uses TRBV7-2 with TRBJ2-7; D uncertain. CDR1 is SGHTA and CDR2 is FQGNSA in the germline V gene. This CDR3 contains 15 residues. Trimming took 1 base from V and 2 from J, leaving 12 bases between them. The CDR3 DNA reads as TGTGCCAGCAGCTTAGATCAAGCCCTGGCCTACGAGCAGTACTTC. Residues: CASSLDQALAYEQYF. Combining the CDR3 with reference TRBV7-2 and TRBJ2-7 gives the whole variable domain GAGVSQSPSNKVTEKGKDVELRCDPISGHTALYWYRQSLGQGLEFLIYFQGNSAPDKSGLPSDRFSAERTGGSVSTLTIQRTQQEDSAVYLCASSLDQALAYEQYFGPGTRLTVT.

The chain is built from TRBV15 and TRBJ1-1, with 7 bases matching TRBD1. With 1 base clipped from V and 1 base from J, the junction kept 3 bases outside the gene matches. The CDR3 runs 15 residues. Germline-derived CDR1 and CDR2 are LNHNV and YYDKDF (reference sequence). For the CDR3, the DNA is TGTGCCACCAGCAGAGGGGACAGAGCGAACACTGAAGCTTTCTTT. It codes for CATSRGDRANTEAFF.

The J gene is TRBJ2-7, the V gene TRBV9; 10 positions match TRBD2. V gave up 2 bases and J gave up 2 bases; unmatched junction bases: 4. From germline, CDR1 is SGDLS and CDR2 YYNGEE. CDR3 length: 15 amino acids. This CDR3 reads CASSVRAGGTYEQYF. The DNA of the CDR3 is TGTGCCAGCAGCGTTCGAGCGGGAGGGACCTACGAGCAGTACTTC. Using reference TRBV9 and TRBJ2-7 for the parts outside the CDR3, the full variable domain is DSGVTQTPKHLITATGQRVTLRCSPRSGDLSVYWYQQSLDQGLQFLIQYYNGEERAKGNILERFSAQQFPDLHSELNLSSLELGDSALYFCASSVRAGGTYEQYFGPGTRLTVT.

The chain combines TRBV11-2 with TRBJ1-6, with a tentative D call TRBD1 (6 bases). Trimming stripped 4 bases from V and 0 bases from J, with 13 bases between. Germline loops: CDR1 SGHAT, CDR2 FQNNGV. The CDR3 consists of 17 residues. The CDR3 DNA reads TGTGCCAGCAGCTCCGGACAGCGGAGCTCCTATAATTCACCCCTCCACTTT. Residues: CASSSGQRSSYNSPLHF.

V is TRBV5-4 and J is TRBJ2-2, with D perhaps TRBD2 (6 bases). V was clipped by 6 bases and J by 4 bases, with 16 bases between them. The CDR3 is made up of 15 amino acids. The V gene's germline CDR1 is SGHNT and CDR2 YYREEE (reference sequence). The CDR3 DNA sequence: TGTGCCAGCAAGGGCTCGGGGGAACTCACCGGGGAGCTGTTTTTT. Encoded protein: CASKGSGELTGELFF.

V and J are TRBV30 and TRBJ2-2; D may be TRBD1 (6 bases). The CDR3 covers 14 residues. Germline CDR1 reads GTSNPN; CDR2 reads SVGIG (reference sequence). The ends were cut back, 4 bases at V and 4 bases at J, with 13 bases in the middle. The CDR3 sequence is CAWIGGVGTGELFF. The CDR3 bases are TGTGCCTGGATAGGGGGAGTAGGCACCGGGGAGCTGTTTTTT.

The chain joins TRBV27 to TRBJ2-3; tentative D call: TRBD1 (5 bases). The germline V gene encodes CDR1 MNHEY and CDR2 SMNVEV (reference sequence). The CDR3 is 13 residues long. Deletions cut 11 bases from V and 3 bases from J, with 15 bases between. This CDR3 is CAGNRRKTDTQYF. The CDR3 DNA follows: TGTGCCGGAAACAGGAGAAAGACAGATACGCAGTATTTT.

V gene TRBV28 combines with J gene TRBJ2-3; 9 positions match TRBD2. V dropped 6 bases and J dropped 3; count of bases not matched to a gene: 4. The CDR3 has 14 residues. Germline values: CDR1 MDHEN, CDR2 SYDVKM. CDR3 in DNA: TGTGCCAGCAGCTTAGCGGGAGAGACAGATACGCAGTATTTT. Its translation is CASSLAGETDTQYF.

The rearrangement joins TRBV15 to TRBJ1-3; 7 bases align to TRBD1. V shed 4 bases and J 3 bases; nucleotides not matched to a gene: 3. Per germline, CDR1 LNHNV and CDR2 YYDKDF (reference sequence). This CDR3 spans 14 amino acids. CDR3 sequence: CATSTQGFGNTIYF. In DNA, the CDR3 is TGTGCCACCAGCACACAGGGGTTTGGAAACACCATATATTTT.

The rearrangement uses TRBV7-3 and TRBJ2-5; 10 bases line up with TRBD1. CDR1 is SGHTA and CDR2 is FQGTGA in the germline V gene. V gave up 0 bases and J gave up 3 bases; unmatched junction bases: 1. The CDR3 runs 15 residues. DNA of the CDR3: TGTGCCAGCAGCTTAACTGGGACAGGGGAAGAGACCCAGTACTTC. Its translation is CASSLTGTGEETQYF.

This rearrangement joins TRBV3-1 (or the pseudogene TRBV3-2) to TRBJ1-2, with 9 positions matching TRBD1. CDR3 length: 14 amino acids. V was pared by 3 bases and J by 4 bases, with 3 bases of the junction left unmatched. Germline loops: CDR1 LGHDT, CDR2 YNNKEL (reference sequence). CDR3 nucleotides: TGTGCCAGCAGCCAGGGACAGGGAATCTATGGCTACACCTTC. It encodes CASSQGQGIYGYTF.

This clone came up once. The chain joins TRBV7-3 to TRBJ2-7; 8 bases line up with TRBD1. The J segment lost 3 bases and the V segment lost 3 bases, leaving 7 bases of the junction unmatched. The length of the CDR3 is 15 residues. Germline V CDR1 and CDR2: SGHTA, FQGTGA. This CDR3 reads CASSFHTGGNYEQYF. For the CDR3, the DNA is TGTGCCAGCAGCTTCCATACAGGGGGGAACTACGAGCAGTACTTC.

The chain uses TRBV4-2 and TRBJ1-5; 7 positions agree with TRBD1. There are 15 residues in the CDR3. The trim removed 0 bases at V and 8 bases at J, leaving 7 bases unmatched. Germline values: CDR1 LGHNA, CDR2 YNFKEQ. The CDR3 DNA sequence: TGTGCCAGCAGCCAAGAGGGGCAGGGGGTTGAGCCCCAGCATTTT. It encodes CASSQEGQGVEPQHF.

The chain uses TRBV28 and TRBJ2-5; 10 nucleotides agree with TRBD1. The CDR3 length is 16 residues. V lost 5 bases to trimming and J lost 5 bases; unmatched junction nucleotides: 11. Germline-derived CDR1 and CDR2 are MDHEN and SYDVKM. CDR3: CASSKQRTGGYETQYF. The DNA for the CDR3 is TGTGCCAGCAGTAAGCAAAGGACAGGGGGTTATGAGACCCAGTACTTC.

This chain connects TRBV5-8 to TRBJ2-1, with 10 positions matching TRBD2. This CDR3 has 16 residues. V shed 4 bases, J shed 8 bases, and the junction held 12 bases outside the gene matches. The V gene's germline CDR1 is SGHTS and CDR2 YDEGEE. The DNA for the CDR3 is TGTGCCAGCAGCCATATACAAGCGGGAGGGCTCCATGAGCAGTTCTTC. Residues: CASSHIQAGGLHEQFF.

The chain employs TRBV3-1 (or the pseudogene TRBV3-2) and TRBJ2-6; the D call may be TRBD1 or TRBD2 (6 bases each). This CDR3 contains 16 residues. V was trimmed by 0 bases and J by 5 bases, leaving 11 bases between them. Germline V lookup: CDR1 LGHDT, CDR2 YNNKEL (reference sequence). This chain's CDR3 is CASSQERGVWANVLTF. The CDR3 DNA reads TGTGCCAGCAGCCAAGAGAGGGGGGTCTGGGCCAACGTCCTGACTTTC.